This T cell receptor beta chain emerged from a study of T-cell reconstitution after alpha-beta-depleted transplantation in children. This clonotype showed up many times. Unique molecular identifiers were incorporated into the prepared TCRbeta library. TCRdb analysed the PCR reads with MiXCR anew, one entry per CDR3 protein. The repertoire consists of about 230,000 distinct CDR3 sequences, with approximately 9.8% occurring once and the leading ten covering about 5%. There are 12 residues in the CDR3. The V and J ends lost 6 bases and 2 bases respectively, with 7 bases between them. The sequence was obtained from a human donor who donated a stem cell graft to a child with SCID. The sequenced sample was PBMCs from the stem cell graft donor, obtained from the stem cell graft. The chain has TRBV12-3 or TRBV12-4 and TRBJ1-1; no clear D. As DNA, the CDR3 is TGTGCCAGCAGCCAGAGCAACACTGAAGCTTTCTTT. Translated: CASSQSNTEAFF.